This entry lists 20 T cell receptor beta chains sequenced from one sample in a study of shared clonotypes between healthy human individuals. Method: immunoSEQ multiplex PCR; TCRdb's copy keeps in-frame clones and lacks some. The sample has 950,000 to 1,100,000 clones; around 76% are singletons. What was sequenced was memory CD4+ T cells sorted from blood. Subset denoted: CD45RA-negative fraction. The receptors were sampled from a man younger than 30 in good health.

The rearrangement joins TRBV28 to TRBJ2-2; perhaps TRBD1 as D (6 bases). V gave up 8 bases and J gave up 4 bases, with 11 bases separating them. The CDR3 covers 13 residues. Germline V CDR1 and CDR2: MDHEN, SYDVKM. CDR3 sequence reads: CASATGLTGELFF. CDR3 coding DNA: TGTGCCAGCGCCACAGGGCTCACCGGGGAGCTGTTTTTT.

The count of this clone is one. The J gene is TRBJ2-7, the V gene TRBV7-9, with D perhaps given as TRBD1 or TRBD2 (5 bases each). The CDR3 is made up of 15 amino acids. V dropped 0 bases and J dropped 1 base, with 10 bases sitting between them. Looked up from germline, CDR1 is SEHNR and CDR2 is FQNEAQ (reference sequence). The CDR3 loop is CASSLAGTSSYEQYF. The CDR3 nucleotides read TGTGCCAGCAGCTTAGCCGGGACGTCTTCCTACGAGCAGTACTTC.

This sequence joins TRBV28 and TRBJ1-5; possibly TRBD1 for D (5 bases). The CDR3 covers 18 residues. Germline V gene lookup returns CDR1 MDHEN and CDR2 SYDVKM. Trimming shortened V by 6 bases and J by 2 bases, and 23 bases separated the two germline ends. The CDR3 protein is CASRRTGLPKGGNQPQHF. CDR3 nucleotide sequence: TGTGCCAGCAGGAGAACGGGACTTCCAAAGGGTGGCAATCAGCCCCAGCATTTT.

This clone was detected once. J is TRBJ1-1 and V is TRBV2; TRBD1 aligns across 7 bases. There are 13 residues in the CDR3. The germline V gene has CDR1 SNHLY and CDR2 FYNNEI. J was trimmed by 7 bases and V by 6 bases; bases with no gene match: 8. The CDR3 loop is CASRGDRLNEAFF. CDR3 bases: TGTGCCAGCAGGGGGGACAGACTAAATGAAGCTTTCTTT.

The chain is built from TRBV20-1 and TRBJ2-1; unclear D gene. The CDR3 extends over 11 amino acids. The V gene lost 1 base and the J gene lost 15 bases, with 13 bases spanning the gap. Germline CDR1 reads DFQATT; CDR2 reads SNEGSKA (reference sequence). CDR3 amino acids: CSARVGLVWFF. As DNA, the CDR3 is TGCAGTGCTAGAGTTGGCCTAGTGTGGTTCTTC.

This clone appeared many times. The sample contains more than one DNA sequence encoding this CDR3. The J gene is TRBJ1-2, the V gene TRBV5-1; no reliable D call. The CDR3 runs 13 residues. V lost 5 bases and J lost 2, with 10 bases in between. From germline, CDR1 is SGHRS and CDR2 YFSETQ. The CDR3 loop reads CASSSSGNYGYTF. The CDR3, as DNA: TGCGCCAGCAGTTCATCGGGAAACTATGGCTACACCTTC.

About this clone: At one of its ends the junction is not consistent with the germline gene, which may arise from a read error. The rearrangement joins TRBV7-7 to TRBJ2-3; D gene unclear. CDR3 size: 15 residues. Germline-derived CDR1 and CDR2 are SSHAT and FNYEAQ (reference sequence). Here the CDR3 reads CASSLGSGYTDTQYF. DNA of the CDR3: TGTGCTAGCAGCTTAGGGTCTGGCTACACAGATACGCAGTATTTT. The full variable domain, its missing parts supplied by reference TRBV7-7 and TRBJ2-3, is GAGVSQSPRYKVTKRGQDVTLRCDPISSHATLYWYQQALGQGPEFLTYFNYEAQPDKSGLPSDRFSAERPEGSISTLTIQRTEQRDSAMYRCASSLGSGYTDTQYFGPGTRLTVL.

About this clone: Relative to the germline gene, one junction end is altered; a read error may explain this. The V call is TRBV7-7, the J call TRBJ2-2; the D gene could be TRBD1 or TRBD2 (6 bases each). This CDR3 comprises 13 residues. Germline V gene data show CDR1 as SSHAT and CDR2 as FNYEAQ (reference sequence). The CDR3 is CASSRRGAGELFF. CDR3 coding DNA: TGTGCTAGCAGCCGAAGGGGGGCCGGGGAGCTGTTTTTT.

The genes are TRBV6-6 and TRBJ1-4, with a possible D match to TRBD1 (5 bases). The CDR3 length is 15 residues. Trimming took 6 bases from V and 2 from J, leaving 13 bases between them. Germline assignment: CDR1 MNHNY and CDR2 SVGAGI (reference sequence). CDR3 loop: CASSPKGRTNEKLFF. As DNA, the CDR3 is TGTGCCAGCAGCCCGAAGGGACGGACTAATGAAAAACTGTTTTTT.

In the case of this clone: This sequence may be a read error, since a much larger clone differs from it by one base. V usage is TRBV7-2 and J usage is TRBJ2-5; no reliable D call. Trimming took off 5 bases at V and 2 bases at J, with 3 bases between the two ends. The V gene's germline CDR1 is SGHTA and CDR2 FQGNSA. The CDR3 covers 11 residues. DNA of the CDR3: TGTGCCAGCAGCCAGCAAGAGACCCAGTACTTC. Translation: CASSQQETQYF.

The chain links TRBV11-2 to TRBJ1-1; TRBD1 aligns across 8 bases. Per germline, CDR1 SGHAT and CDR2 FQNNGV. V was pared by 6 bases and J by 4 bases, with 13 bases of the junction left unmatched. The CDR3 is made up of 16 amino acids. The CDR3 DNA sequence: TGTGCCAGCAGTATGGCGAGGCCAGGGGGCGGCACTGAAGCTTTCTTT. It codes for CASSMARPGGGTEAFF.

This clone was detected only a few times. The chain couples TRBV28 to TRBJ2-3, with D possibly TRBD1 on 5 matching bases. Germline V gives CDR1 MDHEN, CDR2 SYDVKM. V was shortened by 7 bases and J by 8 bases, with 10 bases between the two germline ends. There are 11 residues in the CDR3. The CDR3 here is CASKGSRTQYF. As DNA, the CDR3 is TGTGCCAGCAAGGGGTCGCGTACGCAGTATTTT.

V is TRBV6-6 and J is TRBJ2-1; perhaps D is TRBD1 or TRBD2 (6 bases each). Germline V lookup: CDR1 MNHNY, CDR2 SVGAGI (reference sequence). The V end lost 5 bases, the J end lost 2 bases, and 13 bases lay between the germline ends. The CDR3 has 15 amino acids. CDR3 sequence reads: CASSRRGGPYNEQFF. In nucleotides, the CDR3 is TGTGCCAGCAGTAGGAGAGGGGGGCCCTACAATGAGCAGTTCTTC.

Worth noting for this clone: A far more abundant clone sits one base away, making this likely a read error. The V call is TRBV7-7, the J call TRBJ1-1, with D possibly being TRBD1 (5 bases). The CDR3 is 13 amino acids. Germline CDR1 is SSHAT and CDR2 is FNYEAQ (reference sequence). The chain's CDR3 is CASSLDMNTEAFF. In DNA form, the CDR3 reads TGTGCTAGCAGCTTGGACATGAACACTGAAGCTTTCTTT.

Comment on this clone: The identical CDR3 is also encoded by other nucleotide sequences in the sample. This CDR3 reads CASSLGRGSGNTIYF. The CDR3 bases are TGCGCCAGCAGCTTGGGTAGGGGGTCTGGAAACACCATATATTTT. The genes are TRBV5-1 and TRBJ1-3, with D tentatively TRBD1 (6 bases). The germline V gene encodes CDR1 SGHRS and CDR2 YFSETQ. Trimming removed 0 bases from V and 1 base from J, with 8 bases in between. CDR3 length: 15 amino acids.

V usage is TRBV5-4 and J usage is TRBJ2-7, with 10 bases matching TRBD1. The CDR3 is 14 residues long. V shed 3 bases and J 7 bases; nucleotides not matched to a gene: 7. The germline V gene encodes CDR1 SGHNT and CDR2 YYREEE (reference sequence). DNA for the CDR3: TGTGCCAGCAGCTCCGGGACAGGGGTAGAGGAGCAGTACTTC. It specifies CASSSGTGVEEQYF.

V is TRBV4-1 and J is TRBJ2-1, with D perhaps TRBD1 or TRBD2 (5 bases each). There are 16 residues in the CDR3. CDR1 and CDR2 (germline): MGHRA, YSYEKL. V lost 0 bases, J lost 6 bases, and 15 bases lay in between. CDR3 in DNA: TGCGCCAGCAGCCAAGATGGGACGGCCCGGGTCAATGAGCAGTTCTTC. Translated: CASSQDGTARVNEQFF.

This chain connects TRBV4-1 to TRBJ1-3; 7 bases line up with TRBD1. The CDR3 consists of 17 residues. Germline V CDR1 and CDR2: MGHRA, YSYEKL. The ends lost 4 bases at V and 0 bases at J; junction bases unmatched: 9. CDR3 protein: CASSPERQGSSGNTIYF. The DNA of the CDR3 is TGCGCCAGCAGCCCGGAGAGACAGGGTAGCTCTGGAAACACCATATATTTT.

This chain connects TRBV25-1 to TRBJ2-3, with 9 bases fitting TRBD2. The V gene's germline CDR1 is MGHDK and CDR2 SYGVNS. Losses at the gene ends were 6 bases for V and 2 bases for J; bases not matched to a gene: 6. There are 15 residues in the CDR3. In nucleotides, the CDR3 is TGTGCCAGCAGCTTAAGCGGGAGGAACACAGATACGCAGTATTTT. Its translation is CASSLSGRNTDTQYF.

The CDR3 bases are TGTGCCAGCGACCGAACAGGGTCGAACTATGGCTACACCTTC. The encoded protein is CASDRTGSNYGYTF. This rearrangement joins TRBV5-5 to TRBJ1-2, with D possibly TRBD1 on 6 matching bases. In germline, CDR1 is SGHKS, CDR2 YYEKEE (reference sequence). The germline V and J ends were trimmed by 7 bases and 2 bases, with 15 bases remaining between them. The CDR3 runs 14 residues.